This T cell receptor (beta chain) was recorded in a study of T cell repertoires in cytomegalovirus infection. Turning to the study itself: Peptides in the study included HLA-C-restricted and HLA-B-restricted CMV epitopes. Both CMV infection and a matching HLA type were indicated by public TCR beta signatures.

This clonotype was observed many times. Its matching antigen is unknown. The study's findings and limits: Summed frequency of public TCR beta families distinguished CMV carriers with the relevant HLA.

Using its own MiXCR run on the reads, TCRdb lists one record per CDR3 protein. The data contain about 770,000 distinct CDR3 sequences, about 29% of them singletons. This CDR3 has 14 residues. Trimming pared 8 bases from V and 2 bases from J, leaving 13 bases between. CDR1 and CDR2 (germline): SGHTA, FQGNSA. The material was cultured CD8+ T cells from PBMCs, obtained from culture after CMV antigen stimulation. The chain combines TRBV7-2 with TRBJ1-3; the D gene is possibly TRBD1 (5 bases). The sequence derives from a human donor in good health (CMV status not recorded). Some clones in this sample may be carry-over from other donors' samples. CDR3 DNA sequence: TGTGCCAGCGGGTGGGGGGTCGCTGGAAACACCATATATTTT. Its protein product is CASGWGVAGNTIYF.